This T cell receptor beta chain was identified in a study of T cells in Graves' hyperthyroidism and ophthalmopathy. Hyperthyroidism in the patients, aged 18 to 65, was newly diagnosed and under 2 months in duration. Lactation, pregnancy, other autoimmune disease or uncontrolled infection excluded patients. CDR3 size: 13 residues. The V and J ends lost 6 bases and 5 bases respectively, with 13 bases between them. Germline CDR1 is SQVTM and CDR2 is ANQGSEA. Amplification targeted TCR beta CDR3 regions from RNA transcripts. When the TCR CDR3 underwent first-round RT-PCR, the HTBI primer set was used. TCRdb re-called the multiplex PCR reads through MiXCR, storing one row per CDR3 protein. Of about 130,000 distinct CDR3 sequences in the sample, around 20% were seen once. The study, taken as a whole, reports: Blood also showed most of the thyroid clonotypes that were expanded above 0.001.

The sample holds a few counts of this clonotype. Antigen: not known. This sequence was found in a woman between 45 and 65 years old with Graves' hyperthyroidism that later progressed to Graves' ophthalmopathy. The sample comprised blood. The chain employs TRBV29-1 and TRBJ1-4; D not certain. The CDR3, as DNA: TGCAGCGTCGCTCAGGATCAGAATGAAAAACTGTTTTTT. It is translated as CSVAQDQNEKLFF.